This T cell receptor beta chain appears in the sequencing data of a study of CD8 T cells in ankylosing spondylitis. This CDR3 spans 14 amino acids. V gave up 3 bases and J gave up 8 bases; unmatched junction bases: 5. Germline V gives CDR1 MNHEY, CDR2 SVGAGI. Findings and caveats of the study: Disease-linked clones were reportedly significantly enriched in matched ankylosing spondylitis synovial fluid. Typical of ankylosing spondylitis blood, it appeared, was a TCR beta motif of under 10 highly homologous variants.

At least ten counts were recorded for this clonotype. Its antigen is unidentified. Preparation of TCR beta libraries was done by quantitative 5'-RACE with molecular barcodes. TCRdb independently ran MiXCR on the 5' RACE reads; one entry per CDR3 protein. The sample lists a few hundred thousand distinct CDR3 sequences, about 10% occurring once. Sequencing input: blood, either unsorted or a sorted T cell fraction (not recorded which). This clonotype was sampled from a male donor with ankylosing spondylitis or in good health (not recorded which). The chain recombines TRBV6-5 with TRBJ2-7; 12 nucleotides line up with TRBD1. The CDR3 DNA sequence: TGTGCCAGCAGTTATTCGGGACAGGGGGCAAAGCAGTACTTC. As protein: CASSYSGQGAKQYF.